These T cell receptor beta chains were read from a single sample in a study of beta chain features in type 1 diabetes. The table came from immunoSEQ multiplex PCR; TCRdb's copy has only in-frame clones and leaves some out. Here the sample spans some 330,000 clones, 11% being singletons. The sample consisted of naive CD4+ T cells from blood. These TCRs come from a woman in her thirties in good health. Each CDR3 is given with its conserved first and last residue. The D gene is left open where the match is weak. The size entry is marked missing in some rows and otherwise reads once, few, many or a size class.

j_gene | abundance | d_gene | v_gene | CDR3aa | CDR3nt
TRBJ1-1 | few | NA | TRBV29-1 | CSVWYRANTEAFF | TGCAGCGTTTGGTACAGGGCGAACACTGAAGCTTTCTTT
TRBJ2-3 | NA | TRBD2 | TRBV7-3 | CASSPGLPGGGTQYF | TGTGCCAGCAGCCCGGGACTACCGGGGGGGGGTACGCAGTATTTT
TRBJ2-7 | NA | TRBD2 | TRBV15 | CATSRDGASGTYEQYF | TGTGCCACCAGCAGAGATGGGGCTAGCGGGACCTACGAGCAGTACTTC
TRBJ2-1 | few | NA | TRBV7-8 | CASRPRLSALNEQFF | TGTGCCAGCAGACCTCGACTCTCCGCGTTAAATGAGCAGTTCTTC
TRBJ1-1 | NA | NA | TRBV28 | CASRGLVTEAFF | TGTGCCAGCAGGGGGCTGGTCACTGAAGCTTTCTTT
TRBJ2-5 | NA | NA | TRBV29-1 | CSVEQGGRETQYF | TGCAGCGTTGAACAGGGGGGACGAGAGACCCAGTACTTC
TRBJ2-1 | few | NA | TRBV5-1 | CASSSAGGSYNEQFF | TGCGCCAGCAGCTCGGCGGGTGGCTCCTACAATGAGCAGTTCTTC
TRBJ2-7 | NA | TRBD2 | TRBV19 | CASSIRGLAGSEQYF | TGTGCCAGTAGCATCCGGGGGCTAGCGGGATCCGAGCAGTACTTC
TRBJ2-3 | NA | TRBD2 | TRBV6-5 | CASSYLAGDGVTQYF | TGTGCCAGCAGTTACTTAGCGGGAGATGGGGTTACGCAGTATTTT
TRBJ1-3 | NA | NA | TRBV9 | CASSGGGSGNTIYF | TGTGCCAGCAGCGGGGGGGGCTCTGGAAACACCATATATTTT
TRBJ2-1 | few | TRBD2 | TRBV9 | CASSVTSGRAGAHNEQFF | TGTGCCAGCAGCGTGACTAGCGGGAGGGCCGGGGCCCACAATGAGCAGTTCTTC
TRBJ2-1 | NA | TRBD2 | TRBV18 | CASSPRLGLAGVQGNEQFF | TGTGCCAGCTCACCGCGACTCGGACTAGCGGGAGTTCAGGGCAATGAGCAGTTCTTC
TRBJ2-4 | few | NA | TRBV27 | CASRLVADQNIQYF | TGTGCCAGCAGACTAGTAGCGGACCAAAACATTCAGTACTTC
TRBJ2-7 | few | NA | TRBV7-3 | CASSLGGLGEQYF | TGTGCCAGCAGCTTAGGGGGCTTGGGAGAGCAGTACTTC
TRBJ2-1 | NA | NA | TRBV7-6 | CASSFFGSGGNEQFF | TGTGCCAGCAGCTTCTTCGGGAGTGGAGGGAATGAGCAGTTCTTC
TRBJ2-1 | NA | TRBD2 | TRBV6-4 | CASSPTLAGGLGEQFF | TGTGCCAGCAGCCCGACCTTAGCGGGAGGGCTCGGTGAGCAGTTCTTC
TRBJ2-5 | few | TRBD1 | TRBV5-1 | CASRTGAHQETQYF | TGCGCCAGTCGGACAGGGGCCCACCAAGAGACCCAGTACTTC
TRBJ2-7 | few | TRBD1 | TRBV9 | CASSPGDSRSSYEQYF | TGTGCCAGCAGCCCCGGGGACAGTCGATCCTCCTACGAGCAGTACTTC
TRBJ2-1 | NA | TRBD2 | TRBV9 | CASSVDPSGRDEQFF | TGTGCCAGCAGCGTAGATCCTAGCGGGAGAGATGAGCAGTTCTTC